This T cell receptor beta chain appears in the sequencing data of a study of spatial heterogeneity in lung cancer. Using its own MiXCR run on the 5' RACE reads, TCRdb lists one record per CDR3 protein. The sample carries some 45,000 distinct CDR3 sequences, approximately 12% recorded once. This clonotype was seen only a few times. V was trimmed by 2 bases and J by 2 bases, leaving 13 bases between them. The CDR3 runs to 15 residues. Per the germline V gene, CDR1 is SGHDT and CDR2 is YYEEEE. Time point specified: sample taken at primary tumor resection. The input material, whole RNA from tumor, nontumor lung or frozen PBMC, was sequenced unsorted.

The starting material was PBMCs, obtained at surgery. V gene TRBV5-6 combines with J gene TRBJ1-1; TRBD1 might be the D (5 bases). The origin of this receptor is a female donor with early-stage non-small cell lung cancer. The DNA for the CDR3 is TGTGCCAGCAGCTTTGGGTGGGGGTTCAACACTGAAGCTTTCTTT. Protein product: CASSFGWGFNTEAFF.